This T cell receptor (beta chain) was recovered during a study of cytomegalovirus exposure and HLA in healthy donors. Clones were sequenced by immunoSEQ multiplex PCR, and TCRdb holds only the in-frame ones, with some missing. The table has 150,000 or so clones, approximately 86% seen once; the top ten hold approximately 20%. The donors were part of the roughly 130-subject validation cohort, which stood apart from the roughly 670-subject first cohort. CDR3 length equals 15 residues. Trimming removed 3 bases from V and 2 bases from J, with 14 bases in between. Germline V gene lookup returns CDR1 SGHTA and CDR2 FQGNSA.

The chain is built from TRBV7-2 and TRBJ2-7, with D perhaps matching TRBD1 (6 bases). The sequencing input was PBMCs. The clonotype originates from a man younger than 35 in good health and CMV-seropositive. CDR3 region: CASSFTGTSAYEQYF. CDR3 bases: TGTGCCAGCAGCTTCACCGGGACATCCGCCTACGAGCAGTACTTC.